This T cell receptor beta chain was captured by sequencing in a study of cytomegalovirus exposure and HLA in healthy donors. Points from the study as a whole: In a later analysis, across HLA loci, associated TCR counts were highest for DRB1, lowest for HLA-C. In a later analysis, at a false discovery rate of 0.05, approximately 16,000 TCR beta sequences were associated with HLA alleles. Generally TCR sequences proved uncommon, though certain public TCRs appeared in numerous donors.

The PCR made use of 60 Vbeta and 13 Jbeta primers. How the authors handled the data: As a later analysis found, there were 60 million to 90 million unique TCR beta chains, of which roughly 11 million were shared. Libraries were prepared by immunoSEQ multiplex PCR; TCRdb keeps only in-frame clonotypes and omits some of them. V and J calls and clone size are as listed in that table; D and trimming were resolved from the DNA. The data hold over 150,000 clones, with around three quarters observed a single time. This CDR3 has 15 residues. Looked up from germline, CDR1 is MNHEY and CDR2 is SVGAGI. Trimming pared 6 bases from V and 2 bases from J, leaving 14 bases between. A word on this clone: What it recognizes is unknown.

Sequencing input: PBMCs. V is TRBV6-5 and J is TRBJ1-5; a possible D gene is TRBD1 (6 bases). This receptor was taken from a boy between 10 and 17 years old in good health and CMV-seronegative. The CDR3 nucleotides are TGTGCCAGCAGAGAACAGGGTTTGGGCAATCAGCCCCAGCATTTT. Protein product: CASREQGLGNQPQHF.